This TCR beta chain stems from a study of CXCR3-negative and CXCR3-positive naive CD8 T cells. Germline lookup yields CDR1 SQVTM and CDR2 ANQGSEA. The CDR3 sequence is 12 residues long. The study's findings and limits: For memory CD8+ cells diversity was much lower, but both naive subsets had comparably high diversity. Within a donor, both naive subsets shared TRBV-TRBJ usage, unlike memory cells.

5' RACE that incorporated UMI labels was used to prepare the TRB cDNA libraries. TCRdb processed the 5' RACE reads again and assigns one entry to each CDR3 protein, with no DNA. This listing includes around 50,000 distinct CDR3 sequences. In the case of this clonotype: The antigen remains undetermined.

The V gene is TRBV29-1, the J gene TRBJ2-1. The sequencing input was memory CD8+ T cells from blood. This receptor was taken from a human donor in good health. Some clones in this sample may be carry-over from other donors' samples. CDR3 residues: CSAGPFYNEQFF.